This T cell receptor beta chain appears in the sequencing data of a study of neurological immune-mediated disorders. Points from the study as a whole: The study found the most TCR clonal expansion in HTLV-1-associated myelopathy and the least in multiple sclerosis, below healthy controls.

This clonotype was seen many times. Its antigen is currently unknown. V trimming: 5 bases; J trimming: 5 bases; junction bases outside the gene matches: 8. This CDR3 comprises 14 residues. In germline, CDR1 is DFQATT, CDR2 SNEGSKA (reference sequence). The cDNA was generated through 5'RACE incorporating 10-nucleotide random UMIs. TCRdb re-derived calls from the 5' RACE reads in MiXCR, one entry per CDR3 protein. Of 35,000 to 45,000 distinct CDR3 sequences listed, 13% to 15% are singletons. The TCR comes from a woman aged 50 to 65 with HTLV-1-associated myelopathy (HAM/TSP). The source material was PBMCs. V usage is TRBV20-1 and J usage is TRBJ2-5; the match to TRBD2 covers 10 bases. CDR3 amino acids: CSALSGGAGETQYF. The CDR3 DNA sequence: TGCAGTGCTTTAAGCGGGGGGGCCGGTGAGACCCAGTACTTC.